This T cell receptor beta chain was captured in a study of OX40 agonist ivuxolimab in advanced cancers. In the study overall: Hepatocellular carcinoma, melanoma, renal cell or head and neck cancer was diagnosed in the dose-escalation patients. Study-level results: With doses of 0.1 to 3.0 mg/kg, CD4+ and CD8+ blood T cells had undergone clonal expansion by week 6.

A note on this clone: Its antigen is as yet unknown.

Data came from immunoSEQ multiplex PCR; TCRdb stores just in-frame clones and leaves some out. The data contain fewer than 65,000 clones, roughly nine tenths of them singletons. The specimen was CD4+ or CD8+ T cells sorted from blood, collected in a trial of the OX40 agonist ivuxolimab. The receptor was isolated from an adult with an advanced solid tumor such as melanoma, head and neck, liver or kidney cancer.

The CDR3 DNA sequence: TGTGCCAGCAGCTTAGGGGGAATTTACACTGAAGCTTTCTTT. This codes for CASSLGGIYTEAFF. The J gene is TRBJ1-1, the V gene TRBV7-9; D gene unclear. Trimming left V 1 base short and J 3 bases short, with 9 bases between. CDR3 length equals 14 residues. Germline CDR1 and CDR2: SEHNR and FQNEAQ (reference sequence).